The present T cell receptor (beta chain) was sequenced within a study of OX40 agonist ivuxolimab in advanced cancers. Clones were read by immunoSEQ multiplex PCR, and TCRdb kept only the in-frame ones, dropping some. The sample has around 60,000 clones, approximately 90% seen once. The germline V and J ends were trimmed by 3 bases and 2 bases, with 8 bases remaining between them. The length of the CDR3 is 13 residues. Germline V gene lookup returns CDR1 SGHAT and CDR2 FQNNGV. This specimen was CD4+ or CD8+ T cells sorted from blood, taken in a trial of the OX40 agonist ivuxolimab. The chain uses TRBV11-2 and TRBJ2-7; D is undetermined. The clonotype comes from an adult with an advanced solid tumor such as melanoma, head and neck, liver or kidney cancer. CDR3 loop: CASSFQAPYEQYF. In DNA, the CDR3 is TGTGCCAGCAGCTTTCAGGCACCCTACGAGCAGTACTTC.